Listed here are 27 T cell receptor beta chains from one sample, sequenced in a study of long-term antiretroviral therapy in people with HIV. Version v3.0 of the immunoSEQ assay ran at survey level. This table comes from immunoSEQ multiplex PCR, and its TCRdb copy is limited to in-frame clones, with some not included. The sample carries about 40,000 clones, 70% to 90% recorded once. Source: unsorted PBMCs, taken 1.2 years after starting antiretroviral therapy. Source of these receptors: a woman aged 45-65 years with HIV.

The CDR3 spells CASSVSGTGGSPLHF. The CDR3 nucleotides read TGTGCCAGCAGTGTCTCCGGGACAGGAGGTTCACCCCTCCACTTT. V usage is TRBV6-4 and J usage is TRBJ1-6; 8 bases map to TRBD1. Germline V lookup: CDR1 MRHNA, CDR2 SNTAGT. V lost 4 bases and J lost 9; bases outside the gene matches: 8. There are 15 residues in the CDR3.

This clone was seen a handful of times. This chain uses TRBV9 with TRBJ1-5; D is undetermined. Germline CDR1 reads SGDLS; CDR2 reads YYNGEE. The CDR3 sequence is 13 residues long. V was trimmed by 10 bases and J by 1 base, leaving 12 bases between them. The DNA for the CDR3 is TGTGCCTTAGAGGGAAGGAGCAATCAGCCCCAGCATTTT. Amino acids: CALEGRSNQPQHF.

The J gene is TRBJ2-1, the V gene TRBV21-1. TRBV21-1 is labeled a pseudogene. The CDR3 has 12 residues. This chain's CDR3 is CASSKLESGQFF. For the CDR3, the DNA is TGTGCCAGCAGCAAATTGGAATCTGGGCAGTTCTTC.

The CDR3 DNA sequence: TGTGCCAGCAGCGTAGAGGGGGGGGACAGGGACACACTAGCCAAAAACATTCAGTACTTC. As protein: CASSVEGGDRDTLAKNIQYF. J is TRBJ2-4 and V is TRBV9; 9 positions match TRBD1. The germline gives CDR1 SGDLS, CDR2 YYNGEE. This CDR3 has 20 amino acids. Trimming removed 0 bases from V and 0 bases from J; junction bases left unmatched: 13.

This chain links TRBV6-1 with TRBJ2-7, with D possibly matching TRBD2 (5 bases). CDR1 and CDR2 (germline): MNHNS, SASEGT. The CDR3 is 15 amino acids. V lost 7 bases and J lost 7, with 23 bases in between. The CDR3 region is CASISRRTAEGEQYF. The CDR3 DNA follows: TGTGCCAGCATCAGCAGGAGGACCGCCGAGGGTGAGCAGTACTTC.

CDR3: CAISDMGRGKDYGYTF. CDR3 sequence (DNA): TGTGCCATCAGTGATATGGGCAGGGGGAAGGACTATGGCTACACCTTC. The chain uses TRBV10-3 and TRBJ1-2; 7 bases align to TRBD1. Germline V lookup: CDR1 ENHRY, CDR2 SYGVKD. V trimming: 3 bases; J trimming: 3 bases; junction bases outside the gene matches: 10. This CDR3 contains 16 residues.

V usage is TRBV5-1 and J usage is TRBJ2-7; 7 positions agree with TRBD1. The junction had 5 bases not matched to a gene; V was cut back by 1 base and J by 1 base. Germline V gene lookup returns CDR1 SGHRS and CDR2 YFSETQ. The CDR3 contains 15 residues. The CDR3 reads CASSLLGTASYEQYF. For the CDR3, the DNA is TGCGCCAGCAGCTTGCTGGGGACAGCTTCCTACGAGCAGTACTTC.

With regard to this clone: A read error may account for a junction end that differs from germline. Additional DNA sequences in this sample encode the identical CDR3. The chain links TRBV11-2 to TRBJ1-5; the D gene is possibly TRBD1 (6 bases). The CDR3 is 15 residues long. Germline CDR1 is SGHAT and CDR2 is FQNNGV. CDR3 amino acids: CASSLEQGSWSPQHF. The CDR3, as DNA: TGTGCTAGCAGCTTAGAACAGGGAAGTTGGTCGCCCCAGCATTTT. Drawing the rest from reference TRBV11-2 and TRBJ1-5, the complete variable domain is EAGVAQSPRYKIIEKRQSVAFWCNPISGHATLYWYQQILGQGPKLLIQFQNNGVVDDSQLPKDRFSAERLKGVDSTLKIQPAKLEDSAVYLCASSLEQGSWSPQHFGDGTRLSIL.

The chain has TRBV18 and TRBJ2-2, with D possibly called TRBD1 or TRBD2 (5 bases each). With 1 base removed from V and 4 bases from J, the gap between germline ends came to 13 bases. In germline, CDR1 is KGHSH, CDR2 LQKENI. The CDR3 sequence is 16 residues long. CDR3 amino acids: CASSPQDLGGTGELFF. Written as DNA, the CDR3 is TGTGCCAGCTCACCACAGGACCTTGGGGGCACCGGGGAGCTGTTTTTT.

The V call is TRBV7-2, the J call TRBJ1-1, with 8 bases matching TRBD1. V shed 5 bases, J shed 7 bases, and the junction held 9 bases outside the gene matches. The germline CDR1 and CDR2 sequences are SGHTA and FQGNSA. The CDR3 sequence is 14 residues long. CDR3 loop: CASSRGTGAHEAFF. CDR3 DNA sequence: TGTGCCAGCAGCCGAGGGACAGGTGCCCATGAAGCTTTCTTT.

V and J are TRBV28 and TRBJ1-1; D remains ambiguous. Looked up from germline, CDR1 is MDHEN and CDR2 is SYDVKM. V shed 3 bases and J shed 1 base, with 6 bases lying between them. The CDR3 has 13 amino acids. The chain's CDR3 is CASSLWANTEAFF. In DNA form, the CDR3 reads TGTGCCAGCAGTTTGTGGGCGAACACTGAAGCTTTCTTT.

This chain connects TRBV9 to TRBJ1-3; no reliable D call. This CDR3 contains 14 residues. Germline V lookup: CDR1 SGDLS, CDR2 YYNGEE. V shed 0 bases and J shed 0 bases, with 4 bases lying between them. This CDR3 is CASSVGVSGNTIYF. Here the CDR3 DNA reads TGTGCCAGCAGCGTAGGAGTCTCTGGAAACACCATATATTTT.

V gene TRBV19 combines with J gene TRBJ1-1; D uncertain. V gave up 5 bases and J gave up 0 bases, with 7 bases separating them. CDR3 length: 13 amino acids. The germline V gene encodes CDR1 LNHDA and CDR2 SQIVND (reference sequence). The CDR3 nucleotides are TGTGCCAGTAGTGCAGGAATGAACACTGAAGCTTTCTTT. Its translation: CASSAGMNTEAFF.

V usage is TRBV10-3 and J usage is TRBJ1-2; the D is unclear. V lost 5 bases and J 8 bases, leaving 12 bases between the germline ends. CDR1 and CDR2 from the germline V gene are ENHRY and SYGVKD. The length of the CDR3 is 12 residues. The CDR3 here is CAISSDLEGYTF. CDR3 DNA sequence: TGTGCCATCAGTTCTGACCTAGAGGGCTACACCTTC.

The rearrangement uses TRBV2 and TRBJ1-5, with D perhaps TRBD1 (5 bases). The CDR3 consists of 13 residues. V shed 6 bases and J shed 2 bases, with 8 bases lying between them. Per the germline V gene, CDR1 is SNHLY and CDR2 is FYNNEI. CDR3 loop: CASRGDGNQPQHF. DNA for the CDR3: TGTGCCAGCAGAGGGGACGGCAATCAGCCCCAGCATTTT. The whole variable domain, remainder taken from reference TRBV2 and TRBJ1-5, is EPEVTQTPSHQVTQMGQEVILRCVPISNHLYFYWYRQILGQKVEFLVSFYNNEISEKSEIFDDQFSVERPDGSNFTLKIRSTKLEDSAMYFCASRGDGNQPQHFGDGTRLSIL.

CDR3 in amino acids: CASSVSREWVETQYF. CDR3 coding DNA: TGTGCCAGTAGTGTTAGTAGGGAGTGGGTCGAGACCCAGTACTTC. This sequence joins TRBV19 and TRBJ2-5, with D possibly TRBD2 on 5 matching bases. This CDR3 spans 15 amino acids. CDR1 is LNHDA and CDR2 is SQIVND in the germline V gene (reference sequence). Trimming cost V 5 bases and J 5 bases, with 18 bases left between them.

This clone turned up a few times. The rearrangement links TRBV9 to TRBJ2-7, with 7 bases identical to TRBD1. The CDR3 contains 14 residues. Trimming removed 4 bases from V and 3 bases from J; junction bases left unmatched: 7. CDR1 is SGDLS and CDR2 is YYNGEE in the germline V gene. CDR3 region: CASSTGQKDYEQYF. CDR3 DNA sequence: TGTGCCAGCAGCACGGGACAGAAAGACTACGAGCAGTACTTC.

The rearrangement uses TRBV7-9 and TRBJ2-7; unclear D gene. Trimming removed 1 base from V and 2 bases from J, with 21 bases in between. The germline gives CDR1 SEHNR, CDR2 FQNEAQ (reference sequence). This CDR3 has 18 residues. DNA for the CDR3: TGTGCCAGCAGCTTAGGTGAAGGGTCCATGAATATCCCCTACGAGCAGTACTTC. This encodes CASSLGEGSMNIPYEQYF.

V usage is TRBV6-6 and J usage is TRBJ1-5; D unclear. Germline values: CDR1 MNHNY, CDR2 SVGAGI (reference sequence). Trimming took 2 bases from V and 1 from J, leaving 3 bases between them. The CDR3 consists of 13 residues. CDR3 coding DNA: TGTGCCAGCAGTTACGGCAGCAATCAGCCCCAGCATTTT. Protein product: CASSYGSNQPQHF.

The rearrangement links TRBV25-1 to TRBJ1-1; D perhaps matches TRBD1 (6 bases). The CDR3 consists of 13 residues. Germline lookup yields CDR1 MGHDK and CDR2 SYGVNS. Trimming stripped 5 bases from V and 3 bases from J, with 10 bases between. CDR3 in amino acids: CASSTGRDTEAFF. CDR3 bases: TGTGCCAGCAGTACAGGGCGGGACACTGAAGCTTTCTTT.

The chain is built from TRBV4-1 and TRBJ2-5; D not resolved. This CDR3 has 13 residues. V was cut by 3 bases and J by 2 bases, with 7 bases left in between. Looked up from germline, CDR1 is MGHRA and CDR2 is YSYEKL. Here the CDR3 reads CASSHQGQETQYF. The CDR3 nucleotides are TGCGCCAGCAGCCACCAAGGGCAAGAGACCCAGTACTTC.

V is TRBV18 and J is TRBJ1-5; 8 bases align to TRBD1. V lost 3 bases, J lost 6 bases, and 10 bases stayed unmatched. CDR3 length: 16 residues. The germline CDR1 and CDR2 sequences are KGHSH and LQKENI. CDR3 sequence: CASSPSGQGGPQPQHF. In nucleotides, the CDR3 is TGTGCCAGCTCACCGTCAGGACAGGGAGGGCCTCAGCCCCAGCATTTT.

V and J are TRBV16 and TRBJ1-1; no reliable D call. CDR3 length: 13 amino acids. Germline V CDR1 and CDR2: KGHSY, FQNENV. V lost 4 bases and J lost 11, with 17 bases in between. The CDR3 here is CASSPRREASAFF. CDR3 DNA sequence: TGTGCCAGCAGCCCGAGGAGGGAGGCTAGTGCTTTCTTT.

The chain employs TRBV5-1 and TRBJ2-3; TRBD2 matches at 13 bases. Trimming took 5 bases from V and 6 from J; bases not matched to a gene: 0. CDR1 and CDR2 from the germline V gene are SGHRS and YFSETQ. CDR3 length: 13 residues. The CDR3, as DNA: TGCGCCAGCAGGACTAGCGGGGGGGATACGCAGTATTTT. The encoded protein is CASRTSGGDTQYF.

The CDR3 nucleotides read TGTGCCAGCAGCTTAATCGGCGGGATGATGGGCGAGCAGTACTTC. Its translation: CASSLIGGMMGEQYF. The genes are TRBV7-3 and TRBJ2-7, with a possible D match to TRBD2 (6 bases). Germline CDR1 SGHTA, CDR2 FQGTGA. V gave up 1 base and J gave up 6 bases, with 16 bases separating them. This CDR3 is built from 15 residues.

V gene TRBV5-1 combines with J gene TRBJ1-3; no firm D call. This CDR3 spans 15 amino acids. CDR1 SGHRS and CDR2 YFSETQ come from the germline V gene. With 0 bases removed from V and 3 bases from J, the gap between germline ends came to 10 bases. CDR3 residues: CASSLDGSYGNTIYF. For the CDR3, the DNA is TGCGCCAGCAGCTTGGACGGCAGCTATGGAAACACCATATATTTT.

The V call is TRBV2, the J call TRBJ1-4; the D is unclear. This CDR3 region has 15 residues. The V end lost 6 bases, the J end lost 0 bases, and 11 bases lay between the germline ends. Germline loops: CDR1 SNHLY, CDR2 FYNNEI. The CDR3 sequence is CASRREGTTNEKLFF. The CDR3 region has the DNA TGTGCCAGCAGGCGGGAGGGCACAACTAATGAAAAACTGTTTTTT.